These T cell receptor beta chains were read from a single sample in a study of blood T cell repertoires in COVID-19. Clones were sequenced by immunoSEQ multiplex PCR, and TCRdb holds only the in-frame ones, with some missing. The table records fewer than 350,000 clones, approximately 90% of them present only once. Input material: PBMCs or T cells enriched from blood (not recorded which). These receptors originate from a middle-aged woman who had recovered from COVID-19. CDR3s include the opening cysteine and the closing phenylalanine or tryptophan. Fields, in order: J gene, clone size, D gene, V gene, CDR3 DNA, CDR3 protein. The D gene is left open where the match is weak. Size values are once, few and many counts, or a class for expanded clones, and some rows have none.

>TRBJ2-5|NA|NA|TRBV3-1/TRBV3-2
TGTGCCAGCAGCCGCCGCTCAGCGGGAGAGACCCAGTACTTC
CASSRRSAGETQYF
>TRBJ1-1|NA|NA|TRBV28
TGTGCCAGCAGTTTACACAGGGCCAACACTGAAGCTTTCTTT
CASSLHRANTEAFF
>TRBJ2-1|NA|TRBD2|TRBV11-3
TGTGCCAGCAGCTTTCCTAGCGGATACAATGAGCAGTTCTTC
CASSFPSGYNEQFF
>TRBJ1-1|NA|NA|TRBV18
TGTGCCAGCTCATCGGGAGGGGCTGAAGCTTTCTTT
CASSSGGAEAFF
>TRBJ1-3|NA|NA|TRBV5-1
TGCGCCAGCAGCCGGACGGGGGGGAGTGGAAACACCATATATTTT
CASSRTGGSGNTIYF
>TRBJ2-2|few|TRBD1|TRBV5-4
TGTGCCAGCAGCCCGGGACAGGGAAGGACCGGGGAGCTGTTTTTT
CASSPGQGRTGELFF
>TRBJ2-1|NA|NA|TRBV6-4
TGTGCCAGCAGTCCCTCCGGGGAGCCCTACAATGAGCAGTTCTTC
CASSPSGEPYNEQFF
>TRBJ2-5|NA|TRBD2|TRBV7-2
TGTGCCAGCAGCCGGGGGACTAGCGGACAAGAGACCCAGTACTTC
CASSRGTSGQETQYF
>TRBJ1-5|NA|NA|TRBV7-9
TGTGCCAGCAGCAACTCCGCGGAGGGCAATCAGCCCCAGCATTTT
CASSNSAEGNQPQHF
>TRBJ1-1|NA|NA|TRBV4-1
TGCGCCAGCAGCCAAGATTGGAACAAGGCGGCTGAAGCTTTCTTT
CASSQDWNKAAEAFF
>TRBJ2-5|NA|TRBD2|TRBV28
TGTGCCAGCCTCCGGGAGGGGCAAGAGACCCAGTACTTC
CASLREGQETQYF
>TRBJ1-1|NA|NA|TRBV19
TGTGCCAGTAGTCCCGCCAGCCTACAGGTTCCCACTTTGTGGAACACTGAAGCTTTCTTT
CASSPASLQVPTLWNTEAFF
>TRBJ1-1|NA|TRBD1|TRBV30
TGTGCCTGGAGTTGGCAGGGGGGTGGCACTGAAGCTTTCTTT
CAWSWQGGGTEAFF
>TRBJ1-4|NA|TRBD1|TRBV27
TGTGCCAGCAGTTTAAGGGCGGGACAGGTACGGCTGTTTTTT
CASSLRAGQVRLFF
>TRBJ1-5|NA|NA|TRBV5-6
TGTGCCAGCAGCTTGTGGGGAGGGAGCAGCAATCAGCCCCAGCATTTT
CASSLWGGSSNQPQHF
>TRBJ2-5|NA|NA|TRBV2
TGTGCCAGCAGCGGGGGGCCCCAAGAGACCCAGTACTTC
CASSGGPQETQYF
>TRBJ2-3|NA|TRBD2|TRBV5-6
TGTGCCAGCAGCCCTGGGACTAGCGGGGTCGGGTATTTT
CASSPGTSGVGYF
>TRBJ1-1|NA|NA|TRBV11-2
TGTGCCAGCAGCTTAGATCTAGGGGGTACTGAAGCTTTCTTT
CASSLDLGGTEAFF
>TRBJ2-6|NA|NA|TRBV7-9
TGTGCCAGCAGCCCAAGACAGGATTCTGGGGCCAACGTCCTGACTTTC
CASSPRQDSGANVLTF
>TRBJ1-6|NA|NA|TRBV27
TGTGCCAGCAGTACTTTGACAGGAGACTCACCCCTCCACTTT
CASSTLTGDSPLHF
>TRBJ2-7|NA|TRBD2|TRBV6-5
TGTGCCAGCACCGTACTAGCGGGGGGCCTCGAGCAGTACTTC
CASTVLAGGLEQYF
>TRBJ2-7|NA|NA|TRBV28
TGTGCCAGCAGTTTTGGGGGCCGGGACGAGCAGTACTTC
CASSFGGRDEQYF
>TRBJ2-3|NA|TRBD2|TRBV4-3
TGCGCCAGCAGCCCCGGGGAGGGGCCCACAGATACGCAGTATTTT
CASSPGEGPTDTQYF
>TRBJ1-2|NA|NA|TRBV13
TGTGCCAGCAGCTTAGGTGCCCAGAACTATGGCTACACCTTC
CASSLGAQNYGYTF
>TRBJ1-1|NA|NA|TRBV6-1
TGTGCCAGCAGTGACAGGCAGATCGGCACTGAAGCTTTCTTT
CASSDRQIGTEAFF
>TRBJ2-2|NA|TRBD2|TRBV10-2
TGCGCCAGCAGTGCTCGAGCGGGGGGGCAAGGGGAGCTGTTTTTT
CASSARAGGQGELFF
>TRBJ2-3|NA|TRBD2|TRBV7-3
TGTGCCAGCAGCCAAGGGGCGGGGGGCGTTACGCAGTATTTT
CASSQGAGGVTQYF
>TRBJ2-4|NA|NA|TRBV29-1
TGCAGCGTCGTTGAATCGGGGAAAAACATTCAGTACTTC
CSVVESGKNIQYF
>TRBJ2-7|NA|NA|TRBV3-1/TRBV3-2
TGTGCCAGCAGCGACTACTACGAGCAGTACTTC
CASSDYYEQYF
>TRBJ1-3|NA|NA|TRBV11-2
TGTGCCAGCAGTTTCACGGGGGTCTCTGGAAACACCATATATTTT
CASSFTGVSGNTIYF
>TRBJ2-7|NA|NA|TRBV5-5
TGTGCCAGCAGCTTGTATTCCGGGAGTAGCTCCTACGAGCAGTACTTC
CASSLYSGSSSYEQYF
>TRBJ2-7|NA|TRBD1|TRBV18
TGTGCCAGCTCACCCCGGGACAGGGAGTATTCCTACGAGCAGTACTTC
CASSPRDREYSYEQYF
>TRBJ1-5|NA|TRBD1|TRBV30
TGTGCCACGGGACAGGGGGCAGGTCAGCCCCAGCATTTT
CATGQGAGQPQHF
>TRBJ2-2|NA|TRBD2|TRBV30
TGTGCCGGGACTAGCGGGAGCTACACCGGGGAGCTGTTTTTT
CAGTSGSYTGELFF
>TRBJ2-1|NA|NA|TRBV12-1
TGTGCCAGCAGCCCCCTCAGGGGTAATGAGCAGTTCTTC
CASSPLRGNEQFF
>TRBJ1-1|NA|NA|TRBV7-9
TGTGCCAGCAGCTTCTTAGGGGGAAACACTGAAGCTTTCTTT
CASSFLGGNTEAFF
>TRBJ1-2|NA|TRBD1|TRBV25-1
TGTGCCAGCAGTGATACTGGACAGGAGGTAGGGGGCTACACCTTC
CASSDTGQEVGGYTF
>TRBJ2-3|NA|NA|TRBV4-1
TGCGCCAGCAGCCCGCCTTTAGCGGCTAAAAGCACAGATACGCAGTATTTT
CASSPPLAAKSTDTQYF
>TRBJ2-7|NA|NA|TRBV7-2
TGTGCCAGCAGTTCCCTAACCTCAGGCTACGAGCAGTACTTC
CASSSLTSGYEQYF
>TRBJ2-7|NA|TRBD1|TRBV25-1
TGTGCCAGCAGTGACTCCGGGACAGGGATCTACGAGCAGTACTTC
CASSDSGTGIYEQYF
>TRBJ1-4|few|TRBD1|TRBV3-1/TRBV3-2
TGTGCCAGCAGCCAAGATTATGCCAGGGGGCCCACTAATGAAAAACTGTTTTTT
CASSQDYARGPTNEKLFF
>TRBJ2-7|NA|NA|TRBV18
TGTGCCCAGCCGCGGGGTTGGGAAACCTACGAGCAGTACTTC
CAQPRGWETYEQYF
>TRBJ2-1|NA|TRBD1|TRBV27
TGTGCCGTAAGTCAGGGGGACGCCTACAATGAGCAGTTCTTC
CAVSQGDAYNEQFF
>TRBJ1-1|NA|TRBD1|TRBV28
TGTGCCGTCCGACAGGGGATTCAGAACACTGAAGCTTTCTTT
CAVRQGIQNTEAFF
>TRBJ1-3|NA|TRBD1|TRBV5-1
TGCGCCAGCAGCTTGGGAGACAGGGGGCCAGAGAGCATATATTTT
CASSLGDRGPESIYF
>TRBJ2-7|few|NA|TRBV28
TGTGCCAGCAGCCGGGGATCCTACGAGCAGTACTTC
CASSRGSYEQYF
>TRBJ2-1|NA|NA|TRBV7-2
TGTGCCAGCAGCCCCTGGGGAGTCGAGCAGTTCTTC
CASSPWGVEQFF
>TRBJ2-1|NA|TRBD2|TRBV7-9
TGTGCCAGCAGCTTCAATGGACTAGGGACGGGCAATGAGCAGTTCTTC
CASSFNGLGTGNEQFF
>TRBJ2-1|once|TRBD2|TRBV7-2
TGTGCCAGCAGCCCGCGACTAGCGGGGGCGGATGAGCAGTTCTTC
CASSPRLAGADEQFF
>TRBJ1-2|NA|TRBD1|TRBV18
TGTGCCAGCCTCACCGGGACAGGGACTAACTATGGCTACACCTTC
CASLTGTGTNYGYTF
>TRBJ1-2|NA|NA|TRBV27
TGTGCCAGCAGTACAGGGAGTGCTGGATTTTATGGCTACACCTTC
CASSTGSAGFYGYTF
>TRBJ2-3|NA|TRBD2|TRBV2
TGTGCCAGCAGCTTAACTAGCGGAAGCACAGATACGCAGTATTTT
CASSLTSGSTDTQYF
>TRBJ2-1|NA|NA|TRBV7-3
TGTGCCAGCAGCTTAACGGAGGCCTACAATGAGCAGTTCTTC
CASSLTEAYNEQFF
>TRBJ1-1|NA|NA|TRBV7-2
TGTGCCAGCAGCTTAGAGCCTGCGTGGAGGGCTTTCTTT
CASSLEPAWRAFF